This is a list of T cell receptor beta chains from one sample in a study of beta chain features in type 1 diabetes. Assay used: immunoSEQ multiplex PCR; TCRdb lists only in-frame clones, some missing. The table has 630,000 or so clones, 11% to 15% seen once. Source material: naive CD4+ T cells from blood. These receptor sequences come from a man aged 18 to 30 with type 1 diabetes. Each CDR3 is given with its conserved first and last residue. The D gene is left open where the match is weak. Expanded clones get a size class; other rows say once, few or many, or leave the size out.

TRBV11-3	TRBJ2-5	.	.	13	TGTGCCAGCAGCTTAGTTACGGGGGAGACCCAGTACTTC	CASSLVTGETQYF
TRBV19	TRBJ2-3	.	few	13	TGTGCCAGTATAGGTCCGGGGCTACACCCGGAGTATTTT	CASIGPGLHPEYF
TRBV9	TRBJ2-3	.	few	15	TGTGCCAGCAGTATTCGACAGGAATCCACAGATACGCAGTATTTT	CASSIRQESTDTQYF
TRBV29-1	TRBJ2-7	.	few	11	TGCAGCGTTGTAGGGGCCTACGAGCAGTACTTC	CSVVGAYEQYF
TRBV9	TRBJ2-7	.	.	14	TGTGCCAGCAGACGGTGGGACGGCGCCTACGAGCAGTACTTC	CASRRWDGAYEQYF
TRBV6-1	TRBJ2-3	.	.	15	TGTGCCAGCAGCCCTAACCGACAGGTGCAAGATACGCAGTATTTT	CASSPNRQVQDTQYF
TRBV5-1	TRBJ2-3	.	.	15	TGCGCCAGCAGCTTGAGTGGACAGAGCACAGATACGCAGTATTTT	CASSLSGQSTDTQYF
TRBV29-1	TRBJ2-2	.	.	14	TGCAGCGTCAGGAGCAGGGCCAACACCGGGGAGCTGTTTTTT	CSVRSRANTGELFF
TRBV6-5	TRBJ1-2	.	few	15	TGTGCCAGCAGTTACTCGCAGGGCGGGAGAAATGGCTACACCTTC	CASSYSQGGRNGYTF
TRBV5-1	TRBJ2-4	TRBD1	.	17	TGCGCCAGCAGCTTGGCAGATACCGGGACAGGGGGCGGCATTCAGTACTTC	CASSLADTGTGGGIQYF
TRBV7-2	TRBJ2-3	TRBD1	few	15	TGTGCCAGCAGCCCTCGGGACAGGGCGGAAGATACGCAGTATTTT	CASSPRDRAEDTQYF
TRBV10-3	TRBJ2-1	TRBD1	.	15	TGTGCCATCAGGATGACAGGGGGCCCGGACAATGAGCAGTTCTTC	CAIRMTGGPDNEQFF
TRBV13	TRBJ2-2	TRBD1	.	15	TGTGCCAGCAGCCCAAAGGGACAGCTGACCGGGGAGCTGTTTTTT	CASSPKGQLTGELFF
TRBV30	TRBJ2-5	TRBD2	few	15	TGTGCCTGGAGTGAGCGGCGGGGGACCCAAGAGACCCAGTACTTC	CAWSERRGTQETQYF
TRBV4-3	TRBJ1-2	TRBD1	.	15	TGCGCCAGCAGCCAAGATGATAGGACAGGGAGCGGCTACACCTTC	CASSQDDRTGSGYTF
TRBV29-1	TRBJ1-2	TRBD1	.	12	TGCAGCGGCCGGGACAGGAACTATGGCTACACCTTC	CSGRDRNYGYTF
TRBV7-2	TRBJ2-7	TRBD1	few	15	TGTGCCAGCAGCTTAGCCCTAACGACAGGGAGTGAGCAGTACTTC	CASSLALTTGSEQYF
TRBV6-6	TRBJ2-5	TRBD1	few	15	TGTGCCAGCAGAACCGGGACAGGCCTCCAAGAGACCCAGTACTTC	CASRTGTGLQETQYF
TRBV6-1	TRBJ1-1	.	.	12	TGTGCCGGGGGGCAAATGAACACTGAAGCTTTCTTT	CAGGQMNTEAFF
TRBV4-2	TRBJ2-2	.	.	15	TGTGCCAGCAGCCCGGACGGGACGAACACCGGGGAGCTGTTTTTT	CASSPDGTNTGELFF
TRBV19	TRBJ2-1	.	few	11	TGTGCCAGTAGTATGTGGGATGAGCAGTTCTTC	CASSMWDEQFF
TRBV2	TRBJ2-4	.	.	16	TGTGCCAGCAGTGAAGCGCTTCCACTAGATTCAAACATTCAGTACTTC	CASSEALPLDSNIQYF
TRBV29-1	TRBJ2-7	.	few	13	TGCAGCGTGGGTCTGGGGTCCTCCTACGAGCAGTACTTC	CSVGLGSSYEQYF
TRBV30	TRBJ1-2	.	.	14	TGTGCTTCACAAACGGGACCTACGAACTATGGCTACACCTTC	CASQTGPTNYGYTF
TRBV6-6	TRBJ2-5	TRBD2	few	15	TGTGCCAGCAGTATTCGACTAGCGGGAGGAGAGACCCAGTACTTC	CASSIRLAGGETQYF
TRBV5-1	TRBJ2-6	.	few	15	TGCGCCAGCAGCTTGATGGAATCTGGGGCCAACGTCCTGACTTTC	CASSLMESGANVLTF
TRBV9	TRBJ2-5	.	few	14	TGTGCCAGCAGCGCCAGGGAACGTGCAGAGACCCAGTACTTC	CASSARERAETQYF
TRBV7-9	TRBJ2-7	.	few	13	TGTGCCAGCAGCCTCAGTGGCTCCTACGAGCAGTACTTC	CASSLSGSYEQYF